These T cell receptor beta chains were read from a single sample in a study of shared clonotypes between healthy human individuals. Sequenced by immunoSEQ multiplex PCR; TCRdb stores in-frame clones only, minus some. The sample lists 550,000 to 850,000 clones; 55% to 80% were seen once. The sequencing input was memory CD4+ T cells sorted from blood. The receptor set was obtained from a woman aged 25 to 45 in good health. Both conserved end residues are part of each CDR3. A D gene is named only where the DNA matches it firmly. Not all rows give a size; the values are once, few, many and, for expanded clones, a class.

TRBV5-8,TRBD1,TRBJ1-5,-,TGTGCCAGCAGCCGGGACAGCTATCAGCCCCAGCATTTT,CASSRDSYQPQHF
TRBV2,TRBD1,TRBJ2-7,-,TGTGCCAGCAGGTCCCCGGATGGGACAGGGGGATACGAGCAGTACTTC,CASRSPDGTGGYEQYF
TRBV23-1,-,TRBJ2-7,-,TGCGCCAGCAGTCAATCAGGGGCCCTTAGACAGCGGGCGCGGGGCCCCCACTGCGAGCAGTACTTC,CASSQSGALRQRARGPHCEQYF
TRBV28,TRBD2,TRBJ2-5,-,TGTGCCAGCAGTCCCTCTAGCGGGAAGGGGGAAGAGACCCAGTACTTC,CASSPSSGKGEETQYF
TRBV7-9,-,TRBJ2-7,-,TGTGCCAGCAGCTTGCTAGCAAGCGAGCAGTACTTC,CASSLLASEQYF
TRBV7-3,TRBD2,TRBJ2-3,-,TGTGCCAGCAGCCCTGGACTAGTTACAGATACGCAGTATTTT,CASSPGLVTDTQYF
TRBV6-5,TRBD1,TRBJ1-1,few,TGTGCCAGCAGGGCCGGACAGGTCCAAAGGGAAGCTTTCTTT,CASRAGQVQREAFF
TRBV28,TRBD2,TRBJ2-1,-,TGTGCCAGCAGTCCTCTCATTTTTAGCGGGGTCAATGAGCAGTTCTTC,CASSPLIFSGVNEQFF
TRBV2,TRBD1,TRBJ2-4,-,TGTGCCAGCAGCGGACAGGGGAAAAACATTCAGTACTTC,CASSGQGKNIQYF
TRBV15,-,TRBJ2-7,-,TGTGCCACCAGCAGAGACAGAGAGGTGTCCGAGCAGTACTTC,CATSRDREVSEQYF
TRBV5-1,TRBD2,TRBJ2-3,-,TGCGCCAGCAGCCCAGGGACTAGCGGGAGGGACTTCACAGATACGCAGTATTTT,CASSPGTSGRDFTDTQYF
TRBV9,-,TRBJ1-6,-,TGTGCCAGCAGCGTCGAGGGGTCTCGGAATTCACCCCTCCACTTT,CASSVEGSRNSPLHF
TRBV28,-,TRBJ1-1,-,TGTGCCAGCAGAGGGGTACAGGGTGTTAGGAAAGCTTTCTTT,CASRGVQGVRKAFF
TRBV28,-,TRBJ2-5,few,TGTGCCAGCAGTTCCCAGAAAACTAGAAAGGAGACCCAGTACTTC,CASSSQKTRKETQYF
TRBV25-1,-,TRBJ1-6,-,TGTGCCAGCAGTCAGGGCGGTGGGCATTCACCCCTCCACTTT,CASSQGGGHSPLHF
TRBV10-3,-,TRBJ2-7,-,TGTGCCATCAGTGAGGCCGGGACCGAGTGGGAGCAGTACTTC,CAISEAGTEWEQYF
TRBV7-8,-,TRBJ1-5,few,TGTGCCAGCAGCATACGGCAGGGACAGCCCCAGCATTTT,CASSIRQGQPQHF
TRBV6-4,-,TRBJ1-5,-,TGTGCCAGAAACACACAGACGAGCAATCAGCCCCAGCATTTT,CARNTQTSNQPQHF
TRBV18,-,TRBJ1-1,-,TGTGCCAGCTCACCACGCCTCGGACCCATGAACACTGAAGCTTTCTTT,CASSPRLGPMNTEAFF
TRBV5-1,TRBD2,TRBJ2-2,once,TGCGCCAGCGGGACACTAGCGGGAAACACCGGGGAGCTGTTTTTT,CASGTLAGNTGELFF
TRBV25-1,TRBD2,TRBJ2-3,-,TGTGCCAGCAGTGTCAGCGGGGATAGCACAGATACGCAGTATTTT,CASSVSGDSTDTQYF
TRBV11-2,-,TRBJ2-1,few,TGTGCCAGCAGCTTTCCGGGGAAGCCAAAAAAGGATGAGCAGTTCTTC,CASSFPGKPKKDEQFF
TRBV7-4,TRBD2,TRBJ2-1,-,TGTGCCAGCAGCTTAGTCCTAGCGGGGCACAATGAGCAGTTCTTC,CASSLVLAGHNEQFF
TRBV25-1,-,TRBJ2-7,few,TGTGCCAGCAGTGAAGATTGGATAAGCTCCTACGAGCAGTACTTC,CASSEDWISSYEQYF